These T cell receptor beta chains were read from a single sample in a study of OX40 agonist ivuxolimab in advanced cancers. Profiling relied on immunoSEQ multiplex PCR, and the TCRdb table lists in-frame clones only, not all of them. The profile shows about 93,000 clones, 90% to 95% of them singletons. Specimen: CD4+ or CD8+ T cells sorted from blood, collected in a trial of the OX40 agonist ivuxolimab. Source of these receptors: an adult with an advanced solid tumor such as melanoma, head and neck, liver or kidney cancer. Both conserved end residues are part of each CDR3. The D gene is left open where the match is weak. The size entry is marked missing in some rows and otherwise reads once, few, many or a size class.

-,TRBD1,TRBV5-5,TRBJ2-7,CASSPRYPGTGGFYEQYF,TGTGCCAGCAGCCCACGATATCCCGGGACAGGGGGTTTCTACGAGCAGTACTTC
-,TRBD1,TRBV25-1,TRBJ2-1,CASSDWTGGSNEQFF,TGTGCCAGCAGTGATTGGACAGGGGGTAGCAATGAGCAGTTCTTC
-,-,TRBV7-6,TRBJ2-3,CASSFFSNTDTQYF,TGTGCCAGCAGCTTTTTCTCAAACACAGATACGCAGTATTTT
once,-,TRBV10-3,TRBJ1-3,CAISEWQGSGNTIYF,TGTGCCATCAGTGAGTGGCAGGGTTCTGGAAACACCATATATTTT
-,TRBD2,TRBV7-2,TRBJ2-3,CASSSRIAGGRADTQYF,TGTGCCAGCAGCAGTCGGATAGCGGGGGGGCGGGCAGATACGCAGTATTTT
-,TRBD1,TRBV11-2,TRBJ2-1,CASSLNAPGQALGEQFF,TGTGCCAGCAGCTTAAACGCACCCGGACAGGCTTTAGGGGAGCAGTTCTTC
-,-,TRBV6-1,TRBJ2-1,CASRKSLISYNEQFF,TGTGCCAGCAGAAAGAGCTTGATCTCCTACAATGAGCAGTTCTTC
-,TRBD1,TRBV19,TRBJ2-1,CASSSKQGSHYNEQFF,TGTGCCAGTAGTTCCAAACAGGGGTCGCACTACAATGAGCAGTTCTTC
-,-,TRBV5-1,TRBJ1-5,CASSLQPGEPQHF,TGCGCCAGCAGCTTACAGCCCGGGGAGCCCCAGCATTTT
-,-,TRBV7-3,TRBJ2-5,CASSLNRETQYF,TGTGCCAGCAGCTTAAACCGGGAGACCCAGTACTTC
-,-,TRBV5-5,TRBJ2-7,CASSPSYEQYF,TGTGCCAGCAGCCCTTCCTACGAGCAGTACTTC
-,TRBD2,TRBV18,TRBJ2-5,CASSPDARREWAQYF,TGTGCCAGCTCACCAGATGCGCGGCGGGAGTGGGCCCAGTACTTC
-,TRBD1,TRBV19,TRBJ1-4,CASSTSGTGQGEKLFF,TGTGCCAGTAGTACATCCGGGACAGGTCAAGGTGAAAAACTGTTTTTT
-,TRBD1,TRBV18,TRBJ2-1,CASSPRTGIGNEQFF,TGTGCCAGCTCACCGAGGACAGGGATAGGCAATGAGCAGTTCTTC
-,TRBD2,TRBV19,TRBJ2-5,CASSRGLAGVETQYF,TGTGCCAGTAGTAGGGGACTAGCGGGAGTCGAGACCCAGTACTTC
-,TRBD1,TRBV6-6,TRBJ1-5,CASSQTGVNQPQHF,TGTGCCAGCAGCCAGACAGGGGTAAATCAGCCCCAGCATTTT
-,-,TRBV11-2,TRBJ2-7,CASSFVRGTYEQYF,TGTGCCAGCAGCTTTGTCAGGGGTACCTACGAGCAGTACTTC
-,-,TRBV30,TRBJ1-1,CAYATDAPGSGTEAFF,TGTGCCTACGCGACCGACGCCCCGGGATCGGGAACTGAAGCTTTCTTT
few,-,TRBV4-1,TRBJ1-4,CASSQPGENEKLFF,TGCGCCAGCAGCCAACCGGGCGAGAATGAAAAACTGTTTTTT
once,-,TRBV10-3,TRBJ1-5,CAISDSKESNQPQHF,TGTGCCATCAGTGATTCAAAAGAAAGCAATCAGCCCCAGCATTTT
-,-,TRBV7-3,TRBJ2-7,CASSNRRGQSYEQYF,TGTGCCAGCAGCAACAGGCGGGGACAGTCCTACGAGCAGTACTTC
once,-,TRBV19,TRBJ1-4,CASSGGVTNEKLFF,TGTGCCAGCAGTGGGGGGGTCACTAATGAAAAACTGTTTTTT
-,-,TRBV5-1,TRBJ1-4,CAKTEDLTNEKLFF,TGCGCCAAAACCGAGGACTTAACTAATGAAAAACTGTTTTTT
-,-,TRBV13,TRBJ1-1,CASSPWTAENTEAFF,TGTGCCAGCAGCCCGTGGACAGCCGAGAACACTGAAGCTTTCTTT
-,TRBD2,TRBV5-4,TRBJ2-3,CASSLRLAGVTDTQYF,TGTGCCAGCAGCTTGCGACTAGCGGGCGTAACAGATACGCAGTATTTT
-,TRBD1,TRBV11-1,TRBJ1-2,CASSFVPDRGRGYTF,TGTGCCAGCAGCTTCGTCCCCGACAGGGGCCGTGGCTACACCTTC
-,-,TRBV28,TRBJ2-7,CASSSIPSSYEQYF,TGTGCCAGCAGTTCTATTCCCTCCTCCTACGAGCAGTACTTC
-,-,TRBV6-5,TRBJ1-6,CASKRGSSYNSPLHF,TGTGCCAGCAAGAGGGGGAGCTCCTATAATTCACCCCTCCACTTT
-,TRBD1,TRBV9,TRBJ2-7,CASSVDPGQGDNEQYF,TGTGCCAGCAGCGTAGACCCGGGACAGGGTGATAACGAGCAGTACTTC
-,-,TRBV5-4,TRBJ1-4,CASSMGGGGNEKLFF,TGTGCCAGCAGCATGGGAGGGGGAGGAAACGAAAAACTGTTTTTT
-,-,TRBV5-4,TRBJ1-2,CASSLEGGWYGYTF,TGTGCCAGCAGCTTGGAGGGGGGGTGGTATGGCTACACCTTC
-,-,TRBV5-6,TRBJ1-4,CASSSRQALGEKLFF,TGTGCCAGCAGCTCCAGACAGGCCTTAGGGGAAAAACTGTTTTTT
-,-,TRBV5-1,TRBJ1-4,CASSREPGVNEKLFF,TGCGCCAGCAGCAGGGAACCGGGTGTTAATGAAAAACTGTTTTTT
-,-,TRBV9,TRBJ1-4,CASSAGATNEKLFF,TGTGCCAGCAGCGCGGGGGCCACTAATGAAAAACTGTTTTTT
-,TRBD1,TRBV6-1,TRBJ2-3,CASSEVYNSGQGSTDTQYF,TGTGCCAGCAGTGAAGTTTATAATAGTGGACAGGGAAGCACAGATACGCAGTATTTT
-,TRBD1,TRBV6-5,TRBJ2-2,CASNPTGDTGELFF,TGTGCCAGCAATCCGACAGGGGACACCGGGGAGCTGTTTTTT
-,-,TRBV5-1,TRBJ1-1,CASNVLGGDTEAFF,TGCGCCAGCAACGTACTTGGGGGGGACACTGAAGCTTTCTTT
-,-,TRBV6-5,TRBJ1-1,CASSYTGRTEAFF,TGTGCCAGCAGTTACACTGGACGCACTGAAGCTTTCTTT
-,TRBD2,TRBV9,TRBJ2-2,CASSLAGYTGELFF,TGTGCCAGCAGCCTAGCGGGGTACACCGGGGAGCTGTTTTTT
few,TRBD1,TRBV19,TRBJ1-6,CASRLSGQGDNSPLHF,TGTGCCAGTAGATTGTCCGGACAGGGTGATAATTCACCCCTCCACTTT
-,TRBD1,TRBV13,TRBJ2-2,CASSALGQANTGELFF,TGTGCCAGCAGCGCCCTAGGACAGGCGAACACCGGGGAGCTGTTTTTT
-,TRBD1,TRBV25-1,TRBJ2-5,CASSESGRGRETQYF,TGTGCCAGCAGTGAATCGGGCAGGGGGAGAGAGACCCAGTACTTC
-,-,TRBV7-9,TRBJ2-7,CASSPLGGHYEQYF,TGTGCCAGCAGCCCATTGGGGGGACACTACGAGCAGTACTTC
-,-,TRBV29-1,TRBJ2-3,CSVEVMSTDTQYF,TGCAGCGTTGAAGTAATGAGCACAGATACGCAGTATTTT
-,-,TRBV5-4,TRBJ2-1,CASSPSIGSYEQFF,TGTGCCAGCAGCCCGTCGATCGGGAGTTATGAGCAGTTCTTC
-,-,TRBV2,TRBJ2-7,CASSEAWQYEQYF,TGTGCCAGCAGTGAAGCTTGGCAGTACGAGCAGTACTTC
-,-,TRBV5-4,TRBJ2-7,CATQFGGAPGQGSYEQYF,TGTGCCACCCAGTTCGGGGGGGCTCCGGGACAGGGCTCCTACGAGCAGTACTTC
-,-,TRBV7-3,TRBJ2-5,CASSLSGRETQYF,TGTGCCAGCAGCTTATCGGGGAGGGAGACCCAGTACTTC
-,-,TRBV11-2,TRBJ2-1,CASSSNRPAYNEQFF,TGTGCCAGCAGCTCAAACAGGCCCGCCTACAATGAGCAGTTCTTC
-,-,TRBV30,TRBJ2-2,CAWTGNTGELFF,TGTGCCTGGACCGGGAACACCGGGGAGCTGTTTTTT
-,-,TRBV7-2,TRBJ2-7,CASSLIPVLSYEQYF,TGTGCCAGCAGCCTCATCCCCGTTCTTTCCTACGAGCAGTACTTC
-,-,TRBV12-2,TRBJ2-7,CASRARAEQYF,TGTGCAAGTCGAGCCCGGGCCGAGCAGTACTTC
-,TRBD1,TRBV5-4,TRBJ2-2,CASSSDRATGELFF,TGTGCCAGCAGCTCGGACAGGGCCACCGGGGAGCTGTTTTTT
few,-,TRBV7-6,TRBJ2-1,CASSPAMGSYNEQFF,TGTGCCAGCAGCCCAGCAATGGGATCCTACAATGAGCAGTTCTTC
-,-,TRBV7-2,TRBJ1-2,CASSSFQGGGYTF,TGTGCCAGCAGCAGTTTCCAGGGCGGGGGCTACACCTTC